Shown below are 14 T cell receptor delta chains from a single sample sequenced in a study of Vδ1+ human thymocytes. Study-wide results and caveats: Thymic TRG and TRD repertoires appeared highly polyclonal.

RNA was extracted from the cells and then reverse transcribed. CDR3 amplicons came from multiplex PCR with pooled V-gene forward and constant-region reverse primers. TCRdb ran CATT on the multiplex PCR reads. The sample holds around 76,000 delta-chain clones; more than 30% are singletons and the top ten take 0.2% to 0.3%. These receptors have no known antigen. The sequenced sample consisted of Vdelta1+ gamma-delta thymocytes from the thymus. Noted subset: FACS-sorted CD3+ TCRalphabeta- TCRVdelta1+ TCRVdelta2- thymocytes. These receptors all stem from a boy younger than two who had congenital heart surgery.

Turning to this clone: This sample includes further DNA sequences coding for the same CDR3. The rearrangement joins TRDV1 to TRDJ1; TRDD3 matches at 8 bases. The CDR3 is made up of 20 amino acids. Germline V lookup: CDR1 TSWWSYY, CDR2 QGS. After removal of 4 bases from V and 3 bases from J, the junction contained 22 bases not matched to a gene. This CDR3 reads CALGALGPTRDTKGPDKLIF. The DNA for the CDR3 is TGTGCTCTTGGGGCACTAGGACCCACGAGGGATACGAAAGGACCCGATAAACTCATCTTT.

Concerning this clone itself: Within the sample, other DNA sequences also encode this same CDR3. The chain couples TRDV1 to TRDJ1; a weak D match, TRDD3 (6 bases). Germline values: CDR1 TSWWSYY, CDR2 QGS. The CDR3 length is 19 residues. The V gene lost 0 bases and the J gene lost 2 bases, with 22 bases spanning the gap. The CDR3 nucleotides read TGTGCTCTTGGGGAACTCGCTCCTGCATTTGGGGGTCCAACCGATAAACTCATCTTT. This gives the protein CALGELAPAFGGPTDKLIF.

This clone came up a few times. J is TRDJ1 and V is TRDV1; TRDD3 aligns across 7 bases. Germline V lookup: CDR1 TSWWSYY, CDR2 QGS. Germline trimming cut 0 bases from V and 0 bases from J; bases unmatched to any gene: 13. This CDR3 has 19 residues. The CDR3 here is CALGELARGGIGYTDKLIF. Here the CDR3 DNA reads TGTGCTCTTGGGGAACTGGCCCGAGGGGGGATTGGGTACACCGATAAACTCATCTTT.

This chain joins TRDV1 and TRDJ1; maybe TRDD2 (5 bases). V was cut by 1 base and J by 0 bases, with 24 bases left in between. Germline lookup yields CDR1 TSWWSYY and CDR2 QGS. The CDR3 length is 20 residues. CDR3 nucleotide sequence: TGTGCTCTTGGGGAACGCAGGATCCTAAGGACAAGGCAGTACACCGATAAACTCATCTTT. Translated: CALGERRILRTRQYTDKLIF.

The genes are TRDV1 and TRDJ1; the match to TRDD3 covers 9 bases. The germline V gene encodes CDR1 TSWWSYY and CDR2 QGS. V was pared by 2 bases and J by 0 bases, with 22 bases of the junction left unmatched. The CDR3 totals 22 residues. Here the CDR3 DNA reads TGTGCTCTTGGGGAAGTCTCCTACAGGGGATACGCGAGGTATAGGTACACCGATAAACTCATCTTT. Encoded protein: CALGEVSYRGYARYRYTDKLIF.

In its sample, this clone was seen a few times. This rearrangement joins TRDV1 to TRDJ1; 7 bases fit TRDD3. After removal of 8 bases from V and 1 base from J, the junction contained 16 bases not matched to a gene. The length of the CDR3 is 17 residues. CDR1 and CDR2 from the germline V gene are TSWWSYY and QGS. The CDR3 loop is CALRAYALGGSTDKLIF. CDR3 coding DNA: TGTGCTCTTCGGGCCTACGCCCTGGGGGGCTCCACCGATAAACTCATCTTT.

The chain links TRDV1 to TRDJ1, with D possibly being TRDD3 (6 bases). V was shortened by 2 bases and J by 0 bases, with 40 bases between the two germline ends. The CDR3 has 25 amino acids. Germline CDR1 reads TSWWSYY; CDR2 reads QGS. The CDR3 spells CALGELGSSPNTGFGGRPYTDKLIF. Written as DNA, the CDR3 is TGTGCTCTTGGGGAATTGGGATCATCCCCTAATACTGGATTTGGGGGTCGGCCCTACACCGATAAACTCATCTTT.

V is TRDV1 and J is TRDJ1; a possible D gene is TRDD2 (5 bases). CDR3 length: 20 residues. Trimming took 7 bases from V and 0 from J, leaving 30 bases between them. Germline values: CDR1 TSWWSYY, CDR2 QGS. In nucleotides, the CDR3 is TGTGCTCTTGTCCAACTCCTATCCAGGCAGGTTGGTCAGAACACCGATAAACTCATCTTT. Encoded protein: CALVQLLSRQVGQNTDKLIF.

This clone was detected only once. The chain carries TRDV1 and TRDJ1; D possibly corresponds to TRDD3 (5 bases). This CDR3 is 18 amino acids long. In germline, CDR1 is TSWWSYY, CDR2 QGS. Trimming left V 3 bases short and J 3 bases short, with 23 bases between. The CDR3, as DNA: TGTGCTCTTGGGGATCCAGCATCTTGGGGAAACTGTGCCGATAAACTCATCTTT. It codes for CALGDPASWGNCADKLIF.

This clone was counted a few times. The V call is TRDV2, the J call TRDJ1; 11 bases align to TRDD3. This CDR3 is 21 amino acids long. Looked up from germline, CDR1 is GEAIGNYY and CDR2 is EKD. V lost 5 bases to trimming and J lost 0 bases; unmatched junction nucleotides: 22. CDR3 DNA: TGTGCCTGTGTCCTCCCTCCTGGGGGATACCCCGGGTTGAGGCACACCGATAAACTCATCTTT. It encodes CACVLPPGGYPGLRHTDKLIF.

This clone was counted a few times. V and J are TRDV1 and TRDJ1; weak D call: TRDD3 (5 bases). The CDR3 length is 16 residues. Trimming shortened V by 3 bases and J by 4 bases, and 18 bases separated the two germline ends. Germline assignment: CDR1 TSWWSYY and CDR2 QGS. CDR3 region: CALGDFRPGVYDKLIF. CDR3 nucleotides: TGTGCTCTTGGGGATTTCAGGCCGGGGGTTTACGATAAACTCATCTTT.

Comments on this clone: Sequence at one end of the junction differs from germline and may be a read error. The chain joins TRDV1 to TRDJ1; the match to TRDD3 covers 11 bases. The CDR3 is made up of 19 amino acids. Germline CDR1 is TSWWSYY and CDR2 is QGS. CDR3 amino acids: CARGELSSWGIRRTDKLIF. CDR3 bases: TGTGCTCGTGGGGAACTCTCTTCGTGGGGGATACGACGGACCGATAAACTCATCTTT.

This clone occurred a few times. The genes are TRDV1 and TRDJ1, with 7 positions matching TRDD3. The J segment lost 2 bases and the V segment lost 3 bases, leaving 15 bases of the junction unmatched. CDR3 length equals 18 residues. Per germline, CDR1 TSWWSYY and CDR2 QGS. The CDR3 DNA reads as TGTGCTCTTGGGGACCTACGCCGTACTGGGGAGGGGACCGATAAACTCATCTTT. This gives the protein CALGDLRRTGEGTDKLIF.

V is TRDV1 and J is TRDJ1; no definite D call. The CDR3 length is 16 residues. The germline V and J ends were trimmed by 0 bases and 3 bases, with 14 bases remaining between them. Germline CDR1 TSWWSYY, CDR2 QGS. The CDR3 DNA is TGTGCTCTTGGGGAACTTATCTCACTCTACTCCGATAAACTCATCTTT. Translation gives CALGELISLYSDKLIF.